The rows below give T cell receptor beta chains drawn from one sample of a study of blood T cells in healthy people across ages. MiXCR, applied by TCRdb to the 5' RACE reads, yields one record per CDR3 protein. The sample yields 1.5 million to 2 million distinct CDR3 sequences, 28% seen once. Sequences were obtained from blood. These receptors came from a woman between 25 and 40 years old in good health. Each CDR3 is given with its conserved first and last residue. D genes are given only for firm matches. For some rows the clone size is stated as once, few or many, or as a class when expanded; others skip it.

abundance: many; d_gene: NA; v_gene: TRBV11-2; j_gene: TRBJ2-1; CDR3nt: TGCGCCAGCAGTTTGGGACTTCCCGGCAATGAGCAGTTCTTC; CDR3aa: CASSLGLPGNEQFF
abundance: few; d_gene: NA; v_gene: TRBV18; j_gene: TRBJ2-7; CDR3nt: TGTGCCAGCTCACCCGGCGCCAGCCACGCTGACGAGCAGTACTTC; CDR3aa: CASSPGASHADEQYF
abundance: many; d_gene: TRBD2; v_gene: TRBV20-1; j_gene: TRBJ2-3; CDR3nt: TGCAGTGCTAACGTTGGTGTAGCGGGAGACGGCACAGATACGCAGTATTTT; CDR3aa: CSANVGVAGDGTDTQYF
abundance: few; d_gene: TRBD2; v_gene: TRBV11-2; j_gene: TRBJ2-3; CDR3nt: TGTGCCAGCAGCTCGATAGCGGGAACTAGCACAGATACGCAGTATTTT; CDR3aa: CASSSIAGTSTDTQYF
abundance: once; d_gene: TRBD1; v_gene: TRBV6-5; j_gene: TRBJ2-7; CDR3nt: TGTGCCAGCAGTTTGCCGGGACAGGGTAACCACGAGCAGTACTTC; CDR3aa: CASSLPGQGNHEQYF
abundance: many; d_gene: TRBD2; v_gene: TRBV18; j_gene: TRBJ2-7; CDR3nt: TGTGCCAGCTCACTCAACGGACTAGCGGGCGGGGGAGGCGAGCAGTACTTC; CDR3aa: CASSLNGLAGGGGEQYF
abundance: NA; d_gene: TRBD2; v_gene: TRBV7-8; j_gene: TRBJ2-5; CDR3nt: TGTGCCAGCAGCGTTAGTAGCGGGAGGCGGGGTGAGACCCAGTACTTC; CDR3aa: CASSVSSGRRGETQYF
abundance: once; d_gene: NA; v_gene: TRBV28; j_gene: TRBJ2-3; CDR3nt: TGTGCCAGCAGTTTCCCCGGACCCACAGATACGCAGTATTTT; CDR3aa: CASSFPGPTDTQYF
abundance: few; d_gene: NA; v_gene: TRBV12-3/TRBV12-4; j_gene: TRBJ2-3; CDR3nt: TGTGCCAGCCACGAAGGGGCTAGCACAGATACGCAGTATTTT; CDR3aa: CASHEGASTDTQYF
abundance: few; d_gene: NA; v_gene: TRBV29-1; j_gene: TRBJ1-1; CDR3nt: TGCAGCTGCCCGGGACTGAACACTGAAGCTTTCTTT; CDR3aa: CSCPGLNTEAFF
abundance: few; d_gene: NA; v_gene: TRBV4-1; j_gene: TRBJ1-6; CDR3nt: TGCGCCAGCAGCCGGGGAGAATATAATTCACCCCTCCACTTT; CDR3aa: CASSRGEYNSPLHF
abundance: few; d_gene: NA; v_gene: TRBV18; j_gene: TRBJ2-1; CDR3nt: TGTGCCAGCTCGCTAGATCGGATTTCCTACAATGAGCAGTTCTTC; CDR3aa: CASSLDRISYNEQFF
abundance: NA; d_gene: TRBD2; v_gene: TRBV5-1; j_gene: TRBJ2-3; CDR3nt: TGCGCCAGCAGCCCCGTCGGGACTAGCGGGGGAGATACGCAGTATTTT; CDR3aa: CASSPVGTSGGDTQYF
abundance: few; d_gene: NA; v_gene: TRBV2; j_gene: TRBJ2-1; CDR3nt: TGTGCCAGCAGCAGCACCGGGACACGTTACAATGAGCAGTTCTTC; CDR3aa: CASSSTGTRYNEQFF
abundance: NA; d_gene: NA; v_gene: TRBV5-5; j_gene: TRBJ2-5; CDR3nt: TGTGCCAGCAGCTTGGTCGTAGTTCCGGGGGAGACCCAGTACTTC; CDR3aa: CASSLVVVPGETQYF
abundance: many; d_gene: NA; v_gene: TRBV6-2/TRBV6-3; j_gene: TRBJ1-5; CDR3nt: TGTGCCAGCAGTCCCCCAACCGGGCCGACGGATAGCAATCAGCCCCAGCATTTT; CDR3aa: CASSPPTGPTDSNQPQHF
abundance: many; d_gene: NA; v_gene: TRBV12-3/TRBV12-4; j_gene: TRBJ2-7; CDR3nt: TGTGCCAGCAGTCCGGACATATCCTACGAGCAGTACTTC; CDR3aa: CASSPDISYEQYF
abundance: NA; d_gene: TRBD1; v_gene: TRBV10-3; j_gene: TRBJ1-2; CDR3nt: TGTGCCATCAGTGACGTACAGGGGATCTATGGCTACACCTTC; CDR3aa: CAISDVQGIYGYTF
abundance: NA; d_gene: TRBD1; v_gene: TRBV3-1; j_gene: TRBJ2-1; CDR3nt: TGTGCCAGCAGCTCTGGACCACGGAAGACAGGGCCGAACAATGAGCAGTTCTTC; CDR3aa: CASSSGPRKTGPNNEQFF
abundance: few; d_gene: TRBD1; v_gene: TRBV3-1; j_gene: TRBJ1-1; CDR3nt: TGTGCCAGCAGCCTTGGGACAGCGACGGGCACTGAAGCTTTCTTT; CDR3aa: CASSLGTATGTEAFF
abundance: NA; d_gene: NA; v_gene: TRBV20-1; j_gene: TRBJ2-2; CDR3nt: TGCAGTGCTAGAGTCCCAACGGGCACCGGGGAGCTGTTTTTT; CDR3aa: CSARVPTGTGELFF
abundance: NA; d_gene: NA; v_gene: TRBV27; j_gene: TRBJ1-5; CDR3nt: TGTGCCAGAGGCGGACAGAGGTATAGCAATCAGCCCCAGCATTTT; CDR3aa: CARGGQRYSNQPQHF
abundance: many; d_gene: NA; v_gene: TRBV7-2; j_gene: TRBJ2-1; CDR3nt: TGTGCCAGCAGCTTCGACTACAATGAGCAGTTCTTC; CDR3aa: CASSFDYNEQFF
abundance: NA; d_gene: NA; v_gene: TRBV12-3/TRBV12-4; j_gene: TRBJ1-6; CDR3nt: TGTGCCAGCAGTTTGAGGGGTGGAGCCCTCCACTTT; CDR3aa: CASSLRGGALHF
abundance: many; d_gene: NA; v_gene: TRBV18; j_gene: TRBJ2-7; CDR3nt: TGTGCCAGCTCACGGGTAGACGGGACGGGCTACGAGCAGTACTTC; CDR3aa: CASSRVDGTGYEQYF
abundance: many; d_gene: TRBD2; v_gene: TRBV20-1; j_gene: TRBJ2-7; CDR3nt: TGCAGTGCAACCAAAACGACCGGGACTAGCGGTTGGAGCTCCTACGAGCAGTACTTC; CDR3aa: CSATKTTGTSGWSSYEQYF
abundance: once; d_gene: NA; v_gene: TRBV5-1; j_gene: TRBJ2-5; CDR3nt: TGCGCCAGCAGCGGGGCACAGACCGGGGAGACCCAGTACTTC; CDR3aa: CASSGAQTGETQYF
abundance: once; d_gene: TRBD1; v_gene: TRBV10-3; j_gene: TRBJ1-2; CDR3nt: TGTGCCATCAGAGGTTGGCAGGGGGTACACTATGGCTACACCTTC; CDR3aa: CAIRGWQGVHYGYTF
abundance: few; d_gene: NA; v_gene: TRBV6-2/TRBV6-3; j_gene: TRBJ2-7; CDR3nt: TGTGCCGGCAGTTATGCGACCTACGAGCAGTACTTC; CDR3aa: CAGSYATYEQYF
abundance: many; d_gene: TRBD1; v_gene: TRBV7-9; j_gene: TRBJ2-7; CDR3nt: TGTGCCAGCAGTTTTCCCGGGACAGCCTCCTACGAGCAGTACTTC; CDR3aa: CASSFPGTASYEQYF
abundance: NA; d_gene: TRBD1; v_gene: TRBV7-2; j_gene: TRBJ1-1; CDR3nt: TGTGCCAGCAGCCGAATGAGCCCGGGACAGGGTGGGACTTTCTTT; CDR3aa: CASSRMSPGQGGTFF
abundance: many; d_gene: TRBD2; v_gene: TRBV29-1; j_gene: TRBJ2-7; CDR3nt: TGCAGCGTTGATTCGAGGGGCGGGAGCTCCTACGAGCAGTACTTC; CDR3aa: CSVDSRGGSSYEQYF
abundance: NA; d_gene: NA; v_gene: TRBV7-2; j_gene: TRBJ2-7; CDR3nt: TGTGCCAGCAGCGCTAGCGTCAGCTCCTACGAGCAGTACTTC; CDR3aa: CASSASVSSYEQYF
abundance: many; d_gene: NA; v_gene: TRBV6-5; j_gene: TRBJ2-7; CDR3nt: TGTGCCAGCAGTTACGGGGGGAATACGGGCGAGCAGTACTTC; CDR3aa: CASSYGGNTGEQYF
abundance: NA; d_gene: TRBD1; v_gene: TRBV5-1; j_gene: TRBJ1-5; CDR3nt: TGCGCCAGCAGCGAAGGGACAGCAGATCAGCCCCAGCATTTT; CDR3aa: CASSEGTADQPQHF
abundance: NA; d_gene: TRBD2; v_gene: TRBV3-1; j_gene: TRBJ2-1; CDR3nt: TGTGCCAGCAGCCCCTTCGCCGGTAGCGGGGGGGCTGTTTTGTTCTTC; CDR3aa: CASSPFAGSGGAVLFF
abundance: NA; d_gene: NA; v_gene: TRBV11-2; j_gene: TRBJ2-1; CDR3nt: TGTGCCAGCAGCCTAGATCGGTTCACGTCCTACAATGAGCAGTTCTTC; CDR3aa: CASSLDRFTSYNEQFF
abundance: NA; d_gene: TRBD2; v_gene: TRBV20-1; j_gene: TRBJ2-3; CDR3nt: TGCAGTGCCCCAGCGGGATGGTTCGGAGGTACGCAGTATTTT; CDR3aa: CSAPAGWFGGTQYF
abundance: NA; d_gene: NA; v_gene: TRBV7-2; j_gene: TRBJ1-2; CDR3nt: TGTGCCAGCAGCGCTGACAGCTACTATGACTACACCTTC; CDR3aa: CASSADSYYDYTF
abundance: NA; d_gene: NA; v_gene: TRBV5-1; j_gene: TRBJ2-5; CDR3nt: TGCGCCACTTCGACGGGGGATGTGGCCCAGTACTTC; CDR3aa: CATSTGDVAQYF
abundance: many; d_gene: TRBD1; v_gene: TRBV6-1; j_gene: TRBJ2-7; CDR3nt: TGTGCCAGCAGTGGCAGGGGGAGCTCCTACGAGCAGTACTTC; CDR3aa: CASSGRGSSYEQYF
abundance: NA; d_gene: TRBD1; v_gene: TRBV3-1; j_gene: TRBJ2-7; CDR3nt: TGTGCCAGCAACCAGCCGGGACAGGGAACCTACGAGCAGTACTTC; CDR3aa: CASNQPGQGTYEQYF
abundance: NA; d_gene: NA; v_gene: TRBV9; j_gene: TRBJ2-2; CDR3nt: TGTGCCAGCAGCGTAGAGTACAGGGACACCGGGGAGCTGTTTTTT; CDR3aa: CASSVEYRDTGELFF
abundance: few; d_gene: NA; v_gene: TRBV5-1; j_gene: TRBJ2-1; CDR3nt: TGCGCCAGCAGTGACCAGCGCTCCTACAATGAGCAGTTCTTC; CDR3aa: CASSDQRSYNEQFF
abundance: many; d_gene: TRBD2; v_gene: TRBV6-1; j_gene: TRBJ2-1; CDR3nt: TGTGCCAGCAGGGGTAGCGGGGTAAAGCAGTTCTTC; CDR3aa: CASRGSGVKQFF
abundance: many; d_gene: NA; v_gene: TRBV3-1; j_gene: TRBJ1-2; CDR3nt: TGTGCCAGCAGCCAGGATACGGATTATGGCTACACCTTC; CDR3aa: CASSQDTDYGYTF